One and the same sample provided the 10 T cell receptor beta chains below, sequenced in a study of cytomegalovirus exposure and HLA in healthy donors. Here immunoSEQ multiplex PCR was the method, and the copy in TCRdb shows in-frame clones only, minus some. The sample lists roughly 110,000 clones, 88% occurring once. Sequencing input: PBMCs. The receptors were sampled from a woman aged 18-35 years in good health and CMV-seropositive.

The gene calls are TRBV6-5 and TRBJ1-4; D gene unclear. The CDR3 runs to 13 residues. The V end was cut by 6 bases, the J end by 0 bases, with 5 bases between. The germline gives CDR1 MNHEY, CDR2 SVGAGI. CDR3 sequence reads: CASSAATNEKLFF. The CDR3 DNA reads TGTGCCAGCAGCGCGGCAACTAATGAAAAACTGTTTTTT.

This sequence joins TRBV4-1 and TRBJ2-3; D might be TRBD1 (5 bases). The ends were cut back, 1 base at V and 1 base at J, with 9 bases in the middle. The CDR3 loop spans 15 amino acids. Per the germline V gene, CDR1 is MGHRA and CDR2 is YSYEKL. The CDR3 DNA reads as TGCGCCAGCAGCCAAGGGGGCCGGGGCACAGATACGCAGTATTTT. It codes for CASSQGGRGTDTQYF.

The rearrangement joins TRBV5-6 to TRBJ2-7, with unresolved D. Germline V gene sequence: CDR1 SGHDT, CDR2 YYEEEE. The ends were cut back, 4 bases at V and 2 bases at J, with 13 bases in the middle. The CDR3 runs 14 residues. The CDR3 DNA reads as TGTGCCAGCAGCCCTTCGGCGGAACCCTACGAGCAGTACTTC. Its translation is CASSPSAEPYEQYF.

The J gene is TRBJ2-5, the V gene TRBV2; 11 bases line up with TRBD1. The germline V gene encodes CDR1 SNHLY and CDR2 FYNNEI. After removal of 6 bases from V and 2 bases from J, the junction contained 2 bases not matched to a gene. There are 14 residues in the CDR3. CDR3: CASSGQGAQETQYF. The CDR3 DNA reads as TGTGCCAGCAGCGGACAGGGGGCACAAGAGACCCAGTACTTC.

The chain carries TRBV18 and TRBJ1-2; D is undetermined. Germline assignment: CDR1 KGHSH and CDR2 LQKENI. The CDR3 runs 14 residues. Between the trimmed V and J ends, which lost 2 bases and 4 bases, there was a span of 11 bases. DNA for the CDR3: TGTGCCAGCTCACCATTCACGGAGACCTATGGCTACACCTTC. Amino acids: CASSPFTETYGYTF.

In its sample, this clone was seen a few times. The V gene is TRBV2, the J gene TRBJ1-2; no clear D gene. The CDR3 is made up of 12 amino acids. Trimming took off 6 bases at V and 6 bases at J, with 11 bases between the two ends. Germline V gene data show CDR1 as SNHLY and CDR2 as FYNNEI. The CDR3 loop is CASSPRLNGYTF. Here the CDR3 DNA reads TGTGCCAGCAGCCCTCGACTGAATGGCTACACCTTC.

V is TRBV7-9 and J is TRBJ2-2; 10 nucleotides match TRBD1. The CDR3 consists of 17 residues. V trimming: 4 bases; J trimming: 4 bases; junction bases outside the gene matches: 9. CDR1 and CDR2 (germline): SEHNR, FQNEAQ (reference sequence). The CDR3: CASSSPRGQGSTGELFF. The DNA for the CDR3 is TGTGCCAGCAGCTCGCCCAGGGGACAGGGGAGCACCGGGGAGCTGTTTTTT.

The rearrangement uses TRBV9 and TRBJ1-6; 8 bases agree with TRBD1. V gave up 3 bases and J gave up 8 bases; unmatched junction bases: 4. CDR1 SGDLS and CDR2 YYNGEE come from the germline V gene. This CDR3 has 14 residues. The CDR3 sequence: CASSAGQGYSPLHF. The CDR3 coding sequence is TGTGCCAGCAGCGCCGGACAGGGCTATTCACCCCTCCACTTT.

This chain connects TRBV28 to TRBJ2-7; tentatively, D is TRBD1 (7 bases). CDR1 and CDR2 (germline): MDHEN, SYDVKM. The V end was cut by 5 bases, the J end by 6 bases, with 11 bases between. The CDR3 runs 12 residues. The CDR3 nucleotides read TGTGCCAGCAGTAGCCAGGGGGGCGAGCAGTACGTC. This codes for CASSSQGGEQYV.

The chain uses TRBV19 and TRBJ2-2; 7 nucleotides line up with TRBD1. With V trimmed by 7 bases and J by 12 bases, 5 bases remained unmatched. This CDR3 region has 11 residues. In germline, CDR1 is LNHDA, CDR2 SQIVND (reference sequence). This CDR3 is CASTRQGQLFF. CDR3 in DNA: TGTGCCAGTACAAGACAGGGTCAGCTGTTTTTT.